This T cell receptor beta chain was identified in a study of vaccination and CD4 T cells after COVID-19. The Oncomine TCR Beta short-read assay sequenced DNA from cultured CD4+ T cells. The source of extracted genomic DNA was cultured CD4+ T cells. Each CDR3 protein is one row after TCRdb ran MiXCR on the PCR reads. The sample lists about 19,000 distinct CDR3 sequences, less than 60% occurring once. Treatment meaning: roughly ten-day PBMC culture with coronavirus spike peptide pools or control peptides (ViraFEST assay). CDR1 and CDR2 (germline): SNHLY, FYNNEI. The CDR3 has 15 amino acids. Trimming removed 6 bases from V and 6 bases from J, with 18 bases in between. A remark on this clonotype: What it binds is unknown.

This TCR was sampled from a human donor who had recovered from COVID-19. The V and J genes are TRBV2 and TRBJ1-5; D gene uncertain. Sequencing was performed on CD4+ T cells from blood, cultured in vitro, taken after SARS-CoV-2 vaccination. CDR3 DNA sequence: TGTGCCAGCAGAGGAACGGACTCGGTCGGTCAGCCCCAGCATTTT. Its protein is CASRGTDSVGQPQHF.